The 21 T cell receptor beta chains reported below all come from one sample, sequenced in a study of blood T cell repertoires in COVID-19. The repertoire was sequenced with immunoSEQ multiplex PCR; TCRdb's copy has only in-frame clones and lacks some. The data hold about 64,000 clones, with roughly four fifths observed a single time. Sequencing was carried out using peripheral blood. These receptors all stem from a human donor in a cohort sampled during active COVID-19.

The chain couples TRBV5-6 to TRBJ1-1; weak D call: TRBD1 (6 bases). V lost 1 base and J 5 bases, leaving 12 bases between the germline ends. This CDR3 contains 14 residues. Germline-derived CDR1 and CDR2 are SGHDT and YYEEEE. CDR3 sequence (DNA): TGTGCCAGCAGCTTGCCCAGGGGAGGGACTGAAGCTTTCTTT. This codes for CASSLPRGGTEAFF. Drawing the rest from reference TRBV5-6 and TRBJ1-1, the complete variable domain is DAGVTQSPTHLIKTRGQQVTLRCSPKSGHDTVSWYQQALGQGPQFIFQYYEEEERQRGNFPDRFSGHQFPNYSSELNVNALLLGDSALYLCASSLPRGGTEAFFGQGTRLTVV.

The rearrangement joins TRBV18 to TRBJ1-6; TRBD1 matches 8 bases. CDR3 length equals 15 residues. Trimming took 3 bases from V and 8 from J; bases not matched to a gene: 6. Germline CDR1 and CDR2: KGHSH and LQKENI. The CDR3 loop reads CASSPSTGADSPLHF. As DNA, the CDR3 is TGTGCCAGCTCACCTTCGACAGGGGCGGATTCACCCCTCCACTTT.

The chain uses TRBV27 and TRBJ2-7; 7 bases match TRBD2. The CDR3 consists of 15 residues. Germline V gene lookup returns CDR1 MNHEY and CDR2 SMNVEV (reference sequence). V dropped 5 bases and J dropped 9; count of bases not matched to a gene: 16. CDR3 DNA: TGTGCCAGCAGTCCGACAGTTCGGGGGACTACGATGCAGTACGTC. It translates to CASSPTVRGTTMQYV.

The chain has TRBV3-1 (or the pseudogene TRBV3-2) and TRBJ1-2; tentative D call: TRBD1 (5 bases). The germline CDR1 and CDR2 sequences are LGHDT and YNNKEL (reference sequence). The CDR3 runs to 16 residues. The germline V and J ends were trimmed by 3 bases and 1 base, with 15 bases remaining between them. The DNA of the CDR3 is TGTGCCAGCAGCCAGGGGCAGGTCTACTTTAACTATGGCTACACCTTC. It translates to CASSQGQVYFNYGYTF.

The chain has TRBV7-9 and TRBJ2-5, with D possibly being TRBD2 (5 bases). The germline V and J ends were trimmed by 3 bases and 2 bases, with 13 bases remaining between them. The CDR3 has 15 residues. Germline V gives CDR1 SEHNR, CDR2 FQNEAQ (reference sequence). The CDR3 sequence: CASSFRSGKQETQYF. The CDR3 region has the DNA TGTGCCAGCAGCTTCCGTTCGGGGAAACAAGAGACCCAGTACTTC.

The chain couples TRBV5-1 to TRBJ2-5, with 9 nucleotides matching TRBD1. This CDR3 has 14 residues. V was pared by 5 bases and J by 4 bases, with 6 bases of the junction left unmatched. Germline V gene data show CDR1 as SGHRS and CDR2 as YFSETQ. The CDR3 nucleotides are TGCGCCAGCAGTCCTCGGACAGGGGCAGAGACCCAGTACTTC. Its translation is CASSPRTGAETQYF.

This clone is a singleton in its sample. A junction boundary mismatches the germline segment, possibly from a read error. V is TRBV5-6 and J is TRBJ2-6, with D perhaps TRBD2 (7 bases). The CDR3 is 18 amino acids. Germline loops: CDR1 SGHDT, CDR2 YYEEEE. In nucleotides, the CDR3 is TGTGCCAGCTGCTTGTTTGGGGGCGGGGGTGCTGGGGCCAACGTCCTGACTTTC. This sequence encodes CASCLFGGGGAGANVLTF.

The chain employs TRBV3-1 (or the pseudogene TRBV3-2) and TRBJ2-1; 9 bases match TRBD2. This CDR3 is built from 16 residues. From germline, CDR1 is LGHDT and CDR2 YNNKEL (reference sequence). Trimming cost V 4 bases and J 10 bases; bases outside gene matches: 14. The CDR3 nucleotides are TGTGCCAGCAGCCTCCGGGTAGCGGGGGCCCTAAAGGAGCAGTTCTTC. Its protein product is CASSLRVAGALKEQFF.

V is TRBV7-2 and J is TRBJ2-5, with a weak D call TRBD2 (6 bases). Trimming left V 5 bases short and J 0 bases short, with 10 bases between. The CDR3 spans 14 residues. CDR1 and CDR2 from the germline V gene are SGHTA and FQGNSA. CDR3 residues: CASSPRRDQETQYF. CDR3 bases: TGTGCCAGCAGCCCTAGGAGGGACCAAGAGACCCAGTACTTC. The whole variable domain, remainder taken from reference TRBV7-2 and TRBJ2-5, is GAGVSQSPSNKVTEKGKDVELRCDPISGHTALYWYRQSLGQGLEFLIYFQGNSAPDKSGLPSDRFSAERTGGSVSTLTIQRTQQEDSAVYLCASSPRRDQETQYFGPGTRLLVL.

The chain links TRBV19 to TRBJ2-5, with 9 bases that match TRBD2. The germline CDR1 and CDR2 sequences are LNHDA and SQIVND (reference sequence). V was clipped by 2 bases and J by 3 bases; unmatched bases: 4. The CDR3 contains 15 residues. The CDR3 DNA sequence: TGTGCCAGTAGTATAATTTCTAGCGGGGAAGAGACCCAGTACTTC. Protein sequence: CASSIISSGEETQYF. The whole variable domain, remainder taken from reference TRBV19 and TRBJ2-5, is DGGITQSPKYLFRKEGQNVTLSCEQNLNHDAMYWYRQDPGQGLRLIYYSQIVNDFQKGDIAEGYSVSREKKESFPLTVTSAQKNPTAFYLCASSIISSGEETQYFGPGTRLLVL.

The CDR3 here is CASSPRFSTTQYF. The CDR3 DNA reads as TGTGCCAGCAGCCCTAGGTTCTCGACGACCCAGTACTTC. V gene TRBV12-3 or TRBV12-4 combines with J gene TRBJ2-5, with D hard to call. The CDR3 runs 13 residues. Trimming took 6 bases from V and 7 from J, leaving 15 bases between them.

V gene TRBV3-1 (or the pseudogene TRBV3-2) combines with J gene TRBJ1-5, with TRBD1 identical over 11 bases. This CDR3 comprises 18 residues. The V gene end was trimmed by 4 bases and the J gene end by 2 bases; junction bases not matched to a gene: 10. Germline assignment: CDR1 LGHDT and CDR2 YNNKEL (reference sequence). The CDR3, as DNA: TGTGCCAGCAGCCGGGGACAGGGGGTGGGGTCGGGCAATCAGCCCCAGCATTTT. This sequence encodes CASSRGQGVGSGNQPQHF.

The chain employs TRBV6-5 and TRBJ1-6; TRBD1 aligns across 8 bases. From germline, CDR1 is MNHEY and CDR2 SVGAGI. Trimming cost V 6 bases and J 9 bases; bases outside gene matches: 10. The length of the CDR3 is 15 residues. The CDR3 protein is CASRPNAGGSSPLHF. CDR3 DNA: TGTGCCAGCAGACCAAATGCAGGGGGCTCTTCACCCCTCCACTTT.

The chain combines TRBV28 with TRBJ1-2; a possible D gene is TRBD1 (5 bases). CDR1 is MDHEN and CDR2 is SYDVKM in the germline V gene. The CDR3 covers 13 residues. V was pared by 2 bases and J by 4 bases, with 8 bases between. CDR3 loop: CASSLDRAYGYTF. The CDR3 region has the DNA TGTGCCAGCAGTTTAGACAGAGCCTATGGCTACACCTTC.

The V call is TRBV7-9, the J call TRBJ2-5, with a weak D call TRBD2 (7 bases). The CDR3 extends over 16 amino acids. V was trimmed by 2 bases and J by 2 bases, leaving 15 bases between them. Germline values: CDR1 SEHNR, CDR2 FQNEAQ (reference sequence). The CDR3 protein is CASSLPGAGDQETQYF. The CDR3, as DNA: TGTGCCAGCAGCTTACCAGGGGCGGGGGATCAAGAGACCCAGTACTTC.

This chain joins TRBV27 and TRBJ1-2, with TRBD1 identical over 12 bases. CDR1 and CDR2 (germline): MNHEY, SMNVEV (reference sequence). The CDR3 spans 16 residues. The V and J ends lost 4 bases and 7 bases, in that order; junction bases with no gene match: 10. The CDR3 loop is CASSSYPGQGAGGYTF. In DNA form, the CDR3 reads TGTGCCAGCAGTTCGTACCCGGGACAGGGGGCTGGTGGCTACACCTTC.

This sequence joins TRBV3-1 (or the pseudogene TRBV3-2) and TRBJ1-3; D might be TRBD1 (5 bases). V was shortened by 2 bases and J by 3 bases, with 8 bases between the two germline ends. The CDR3 totals 14 residues. Per the germline V gene, CDR1 is LGHDT and CDR2 is YNNKEL (reference sequence). CDR3 in amino acids: CASSQQGFGNTIYF. Here the CDR3 DNA reads TGTGCCAGCAGCCAACAGGGCTTTGGAAACACCATATATTTT.

V is TRBV5-1 and J is TRBJ2-5; 9 nucleotides line up with TRBD2. CDR1 is SGHRS and CDR2 is YFSETQ in the germline V gene. This CDR3 contains 15 residues. The junction had 10 bases not matched to a gene; V was cut back by 5 bases and J by 5 bases. CDR3 nucleotide sequence: TGCGCCAGCAGATTGTCTAGCGGGATCGGGGAGACCCAGTACTTC. It specifies CASRLSSGIGETQYF.

V usage is TRBV6-2 or TRBV6-3 and J usage is TRBJ1-5; 7 bases agree with TRBD1. CDR1 and CDR2 (germline): MNHEY, SVGEGT. The CDR3 totals 17 residues. V was clipped by 2 bases and J by 4 bases; unmatched bases: 11. CDR3 sequence (DNA): TGTGCCAGCAGTTACAAACGCACAGGGGTCGAAAATCAGCCCCAGCATTTT. This gives the protein CASSYKRTGVENQPQHF.

The chain joins TRBV6-6 to TRBJ1-2; D is undetermined. Trimming stripped 6 bases from V and 6 bases from J, with 17 bases between. There are 14 residues in the CDR3. Germline loops: CDR1 MNHNY, CDR2 SVGAGI (reference sequence). CDR3 sequence: CASSSPTGSDGYTF. CDR3 nucleotides: TGTGCCAGCAGCAGCCCCACCGGGTCGGATGGCTACACCTTC.

The chain employs TRBV19 and TRBJ1-2; the D gene is possibly TRBD1 (6 bases). The germline CDR1 and CDR2 sequences are LNHDA and SQIVND (reference sequence). CDR3 length: 14 amino acids. Trimming left V 7 bases short and J 2 bases short, with 14 bases between. The CDR3 region is CASNLDRTNYGYTF. CDR3 nucleotides: TGTGCCAGTAACCTGGACAGAACCAACTATGGCTACACCTTC. The variable domain in full, completed from reference TRBV19 and TRBJ1-2, reads DGGITQSPKYLFRKEGQNVTLSCEQNLNHDAMYWYRQDPGQGLRLIYYSQIVNDFQKGDIAEGYSVSREKKESFPLTVTSAQKNPTAFYLCASNLDRTNYGYTFGSGTRLTVV.